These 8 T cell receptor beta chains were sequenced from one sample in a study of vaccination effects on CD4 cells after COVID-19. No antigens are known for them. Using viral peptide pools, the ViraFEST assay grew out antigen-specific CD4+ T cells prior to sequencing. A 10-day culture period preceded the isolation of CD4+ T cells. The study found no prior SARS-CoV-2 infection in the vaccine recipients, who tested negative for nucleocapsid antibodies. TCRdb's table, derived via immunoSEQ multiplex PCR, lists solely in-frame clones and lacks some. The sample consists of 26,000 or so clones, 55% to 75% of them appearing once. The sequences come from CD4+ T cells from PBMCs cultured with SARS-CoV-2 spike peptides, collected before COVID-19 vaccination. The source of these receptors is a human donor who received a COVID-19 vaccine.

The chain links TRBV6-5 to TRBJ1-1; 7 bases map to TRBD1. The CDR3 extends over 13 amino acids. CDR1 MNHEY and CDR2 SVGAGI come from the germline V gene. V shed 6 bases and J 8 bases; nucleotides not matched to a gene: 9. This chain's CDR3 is CASRYTGQREAFF. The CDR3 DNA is TGTGCCAGCAGGTATACGGGACAGAGGGAAGCTTTCTTT.

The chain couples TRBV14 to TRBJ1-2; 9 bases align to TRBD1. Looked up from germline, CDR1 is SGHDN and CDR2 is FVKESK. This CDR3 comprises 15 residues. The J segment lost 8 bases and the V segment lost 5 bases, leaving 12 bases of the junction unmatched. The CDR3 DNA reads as TGTGCCAGCAGCTATAATTTACAGGGGGCAGGAGGCTACACCTTC. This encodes CASSYNLQGAGGYTF.

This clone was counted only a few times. CDR3 sequence: CAIRVGAENEQFF. In DNA, the CDR3 is TGTGCCATCAGGGTGGGGGCGGAAAATGAGCAGTTCTTC. The chain uses TRBV10-3 and TRBJ2-1, with TRBD1 as a possible D gene (6 bases). This CDR3 is built from 13 residues. The V and J ends lost 6 bases and 7 bases respectively, with 13 bases between them. The germline V gene has CDR1 ENHRY and CDR2 SYGVKD.

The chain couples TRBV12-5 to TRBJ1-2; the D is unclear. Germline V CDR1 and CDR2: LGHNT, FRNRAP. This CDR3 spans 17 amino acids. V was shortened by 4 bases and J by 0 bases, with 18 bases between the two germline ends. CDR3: CASGSSTPGSANYGYTF. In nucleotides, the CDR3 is TGTGCTAGTGGTTCCTCGACCCCGGGCTCAGCTAACTATGGCTACACCTTC.

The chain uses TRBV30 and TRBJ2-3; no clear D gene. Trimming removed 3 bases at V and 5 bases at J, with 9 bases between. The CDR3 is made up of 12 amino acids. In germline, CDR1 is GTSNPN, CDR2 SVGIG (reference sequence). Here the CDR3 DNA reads TGTGCCTGGAGCCATGACCGAGATACGCAGTATTTT. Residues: CAWSHDRDTQYF.

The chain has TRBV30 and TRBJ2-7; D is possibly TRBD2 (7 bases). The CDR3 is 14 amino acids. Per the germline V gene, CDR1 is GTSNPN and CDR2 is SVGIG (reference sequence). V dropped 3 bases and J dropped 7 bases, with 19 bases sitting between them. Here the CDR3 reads CAWRVLRGPGEQYF. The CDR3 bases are TGTGCCTGGAGGGTCTTGCGGGGGCCGGGAGAGCAGTACTTC.

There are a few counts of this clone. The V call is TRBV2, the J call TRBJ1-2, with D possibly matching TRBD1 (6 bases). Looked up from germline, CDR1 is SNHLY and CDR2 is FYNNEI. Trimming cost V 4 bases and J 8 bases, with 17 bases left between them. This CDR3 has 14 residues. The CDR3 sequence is CASSALTSQGGYTF. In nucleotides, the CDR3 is TGTGCCAGCAGTGCGTTAACGTCGCAGGGGGGCTACACCTTC.

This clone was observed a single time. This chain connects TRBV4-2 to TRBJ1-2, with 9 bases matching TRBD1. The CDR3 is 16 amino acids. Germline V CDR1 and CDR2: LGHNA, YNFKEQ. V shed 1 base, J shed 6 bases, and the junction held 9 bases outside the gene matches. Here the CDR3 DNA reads TGTGCCAGCAGCCAAGGCGCGGGACAGGGTTTGAATGGCTACACCTTC. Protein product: CASSQGAGQGLNGYTF.